This T cell receptor (beta chain) was captured in a study of blood T cell repertoires in COVID-19. This clone was seen a handful of times. V was clipped by 1 base and J by 7 bases; unmatched bases: 4. This CDR3 comprises 15 residues. Germline-derived CDR1 and CDR2 are LNHNV and YYDKDF (reference sequence). Method: immunoSEQ multiplex PCR; TCRdb's copy keeps in-frame clones and lacks some. The sample shows more than 300,000 clones, 91% of them seen only once. Sequenced input: peripheral blood. This sequence originates from a woman aged 18-30 years who had recovered from COVID-19. This rearrangement joins TRBV15 to TRBJ1-6; TRBD1 agrees at 7 bases. As DNA, the CDR3 is TGTGCCACCAGCAGAGCATCCAGGGGGAATTCACCCCTCCACTTT. It translates to CATSRASRGNSPLHF.